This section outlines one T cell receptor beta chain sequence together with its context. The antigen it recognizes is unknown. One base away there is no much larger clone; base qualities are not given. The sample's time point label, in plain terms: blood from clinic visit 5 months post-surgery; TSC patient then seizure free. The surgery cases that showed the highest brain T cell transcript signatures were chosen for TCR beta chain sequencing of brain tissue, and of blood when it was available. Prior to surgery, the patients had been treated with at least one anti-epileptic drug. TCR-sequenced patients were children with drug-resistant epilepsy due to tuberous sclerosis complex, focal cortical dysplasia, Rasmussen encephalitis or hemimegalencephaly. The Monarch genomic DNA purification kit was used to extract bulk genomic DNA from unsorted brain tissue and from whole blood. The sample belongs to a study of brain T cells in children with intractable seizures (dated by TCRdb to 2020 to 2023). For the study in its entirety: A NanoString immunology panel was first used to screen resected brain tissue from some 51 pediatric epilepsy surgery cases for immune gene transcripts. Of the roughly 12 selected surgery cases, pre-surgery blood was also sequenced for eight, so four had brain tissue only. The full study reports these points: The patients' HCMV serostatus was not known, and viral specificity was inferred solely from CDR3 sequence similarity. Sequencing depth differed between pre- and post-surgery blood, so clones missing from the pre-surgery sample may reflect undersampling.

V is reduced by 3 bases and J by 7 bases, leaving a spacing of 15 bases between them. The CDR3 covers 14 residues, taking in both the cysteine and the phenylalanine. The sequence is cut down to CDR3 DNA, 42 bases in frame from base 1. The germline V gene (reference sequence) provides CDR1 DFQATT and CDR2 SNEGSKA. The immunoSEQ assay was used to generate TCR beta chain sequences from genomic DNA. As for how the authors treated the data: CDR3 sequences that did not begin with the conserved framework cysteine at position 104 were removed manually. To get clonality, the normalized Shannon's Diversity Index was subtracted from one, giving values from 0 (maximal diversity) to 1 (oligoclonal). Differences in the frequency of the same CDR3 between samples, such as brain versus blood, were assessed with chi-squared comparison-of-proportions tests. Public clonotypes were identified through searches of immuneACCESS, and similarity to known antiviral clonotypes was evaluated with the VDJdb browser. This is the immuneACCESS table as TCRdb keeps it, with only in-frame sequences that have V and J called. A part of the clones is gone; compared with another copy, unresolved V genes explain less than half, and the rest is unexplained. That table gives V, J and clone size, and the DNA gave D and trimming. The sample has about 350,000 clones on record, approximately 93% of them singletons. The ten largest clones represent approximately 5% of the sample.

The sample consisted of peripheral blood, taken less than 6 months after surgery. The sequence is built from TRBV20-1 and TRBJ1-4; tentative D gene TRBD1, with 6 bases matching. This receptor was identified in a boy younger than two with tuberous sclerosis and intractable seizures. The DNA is TGCAGTGCTAGTAAGAACAGGGCGGGTGAAAAACTGTTTTTT. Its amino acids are CSASKNRAGEKLFF.